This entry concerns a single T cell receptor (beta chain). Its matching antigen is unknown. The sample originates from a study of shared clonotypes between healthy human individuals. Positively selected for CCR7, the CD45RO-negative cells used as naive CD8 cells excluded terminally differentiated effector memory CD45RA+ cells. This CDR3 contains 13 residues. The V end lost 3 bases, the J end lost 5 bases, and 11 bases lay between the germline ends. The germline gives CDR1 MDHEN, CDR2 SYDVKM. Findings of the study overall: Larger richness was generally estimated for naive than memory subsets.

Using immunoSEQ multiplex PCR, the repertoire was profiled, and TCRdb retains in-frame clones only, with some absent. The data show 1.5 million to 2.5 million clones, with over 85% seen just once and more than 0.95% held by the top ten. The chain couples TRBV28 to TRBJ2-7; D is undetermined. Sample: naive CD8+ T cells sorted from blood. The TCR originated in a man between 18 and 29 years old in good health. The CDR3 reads CASSFSTGNEQYF. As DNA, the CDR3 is TGTGCCAGCAGTTTCTCCACCGGCAACGAGCAGTACTTC.